A single sample gave rise to the 14 T cell receptor beta chains below, sequenced in a study of blood T cell repertoires in COVID-19. Assay: immunoSEQ multiplex PCR; the TCRdb copy retains only in-frame clones and omits some. This sample has 180,000 or so clones, with approximately 84% found just once. The source material was PBMCs or T cells enriched from blood (not recorded which). All receptors come from a human donor with acute COVID-19. The donor label of this sample is uncertain.

The J gene is TRBJ1-2, the V gene TRBV7-2; D is perhaps TRBD1 (5 bases). The CDR3 has 16 residues. Trimming removed 3 bases at V and 4 bases at J, with 18 bases between. CDR1 and CDR2 from the germline V gene are SGHTA and FQGNSA. The CDR3 loop reads CASSLAPGRRGYGYTF. CDR3 DNA: TGTGCCAGCAGCTTGGCACCGGGACGGCGGGGCTATGGCTACACCTTC.

The J gene is TRBJ2-5, the V gene TRBV5-1; 8 nucleotides match TRBD2. The CDR3 covers 15 residues. Unmatched junction bases numbered 9, after V lost 3 bases and J lost 5 bases. Germline V gives CDR1 SGHRS, CDR2 YFSETQ. CDR3 region: CASSSGGHFPETQYF. The CDR3 DNA follows: TGCGCCAGCAGCTCGGGGGGGCATTTCCCCGAGACCCAGTACTTC.

The V call is TRBV6-2 or TRBV6-3, the J call TRBJ2-4; D unresolved. V lost 6 bases and J lost 7, with 16 bases in between. CDR1 and CDR2 (germline): MNHEY, SVGEGT. CDR3 length: 14 amino acids. The CDR3 nucleotides are TGTGCCAGCAGCTCCTGGCAGGAAAGCAACATTCAGTACTTC. This codes for CASSSWQESNIQYF.

The rearrangement links TRBV21-1 to TRBJ1-1; TRBD1, the D gene given by the table, was not confirmed from the DNA. TRBV21-1 is described as a pseudogene. This CDR3 is built from 14 residues. The CDR3 coding sequence is TGTGCCAGCAGCAAACTTCAGGTCGGCACTGAAGCTTTCTTT. It specifies CASSKLQVGTEAFF.

The chain links TRBV19 to TRBJ2-2; 10 bases align to TRBD2. Looked up from germline, CDR1 is LNHDA and CDR2 is SQIVND (reference sequence). The CDR3 has 16 residues. With 10 bases clipped from V and 4 bases from J, the junction kept 12 bases outside the gene matches. The CDR3 is CATEERGGLSTGELFF. CDR3 coding DNA: TGTGCCACCGAGGAGCGGGGGGGGCTTAGCACCGGGGAGCTGTTTTTT.

The chain couples TRBV4-1 to TRBJ2-2; no clear D gene. Germline V CDR1 and CDR2: MGHRA, YSYEKL. Between the trimmed V and J ends, which lost 2 bases and 1 base, there was a span of 11 bases. The length of the CDR3 is 16 residues. The CDR3 DNA reads TGCGCCAGCAGCCAACCTAGTCTCAGGAACACCGGGGAGCTGTTTTTT. This gives the protein CASSQPSLRNTGELFF.

The chain links TRBV11-3 to TRBJ2-3; 8 positions match TRBD2. Per germline, CDR1 SGHNT and CDR2 YENEEA. Unmatched junction bases numbered 5, after V lost 3 bases and J lost 0 bases. The CDR3 runs 16 residues. The CDR3 DNA is TGTGCCAGCAGCTTCGGACTAGCAGGTAGCACAGATACGCAGTATTTT. It is translated as CASSFGLAGSTDTQYF.

This chain links TRBV28 with TRBJ2-1; 7 bases are shared with TRBD2. The V gene end was trimmed by 6 bases and the J gene end by 4 bases; junction bases not matched to a gene: 3. CDR1 and CDR2 from the germline V gene are MDHEN and SYDVKM. The CDR3 is made up of 13 amino acids. The CDR3 coding sequence is TGTGCCAGCAGCGGGGGGAATTACAATGAGCAGTTCTTC. Translating it yields CASSGGNYNEQFF.

The chain is built from TRBV7-2 and TRBJ1-2; D remains unclear. This CDR3 has 15 amino acids. The V gene's germline CDR1 is SGHTA and CDR2 FQGNSA. Deletions cut 1 base from V and 1 base from J, with 10 bases between. The CDR3 coding sequence is TGTGCCAGCAGCTTAGGTCCCCCGTTTAACTATGGCTACACCTTC. Protein: CASSLGPPFNYGYTF.

The chain combines TRBV10-3 with TRBJ2-7, with no clear D. V was clipped by 4 bases and J by 0 bases, with 7 bases between them. This CDR3 has 13 amino acids. Germline lookup yields CDR1 ENHRY and CDR2 SYGVKD. As DNA, the CDR3 is TGTGCCATCAGTGGTGACACCTCCTACGAGCAGTACTTC. This gives the protein CAISGDTSYEQYF.

This clone was detected only once. The J gene is TRBJ2-3, the V gene TRBV29-1; the match to TRBD2 covers 7 bases. The germline V gene has CDR1 SQVTM and CDR2 ANQGSEA. This CDR3 has 13 amino acids. Losses at the gene ends were 7 bases for V and 1 base for J; bases not matched to a gene: 5. The CDR3 spells CSASGGGTDTQYF. The CDR3 DNA reads TGCAGCGCCTCGGGAGGCGGCACAGATACGCAGTATTTT.

The CDR3 sequence: CASSRKGQGASYEQYF. For the CDR3, the DNA is TGTGCCAGTAGTAGGAAGGGACAGGGGGCCTCCTACGAGCAGTACTTC. The gene calls are TRBV19 and TRBJ2-7; 12 nucleotides agree with TRBD1. The CDR3 covers 16 residues. V shed 4 bases and J 0 bases; nucleotides not matched to a gene: 4. Germline loops: CDR1 LNHDA, CDR2 SQIVND (reference sequence).

This clone was seen only once. This rearrangement joins TRBV7-2 to TRBJ2-7; D gene unclear. V shed 5 bases and J shed 4 bases, with 9 bases lying between them. The germline gives CDR1 SGHTA, CDR2 FQGNSA. This CDR3 is built from 12 residues. This CDR3 reads CASSPLGYEQYF. For the CDR3, the DNA is TGTGCCAGCAGCCCCCTCGGTTACGAGCAGTACTTC.

The gene calls are TRBV7-3 and TRBJ2-3, with D perhaps matching TRBD2 (6 bases). The germline V and J ends were trimmed by 5 bases and 1 base, with 22 bases remaining between them. The CDR3 consists of 18 residues. Germline V CDR1 and CDR2: SGHTA, FQGTGA. CDR3 DNA sequence: TGTGCCAGCAGCCCAAGTCCCCTAGCGACGGGTGGCACAGATACGCAGTATTTT. It yields the protein CASSPSPLATGGTDTQYF.